This T cell receptor (beta chain) derives from a study of cytomegalovirus exposure and HLA in healthy donors. This CDR3 is built from 17 residues. Germline trimming cut 4 bases from V and 0 bases from J; bases unmatched to any gene: 9. Germline V gene lookup returns CDR1 LNHDA and CDR2 SQIVND (reference sequence). A note on this clone: Its antigen is currently unknown.

Study-wide points: TCR beta V segments were, for the most part, productive about 87% or about 30% of the time in an earlier analysis.

Use of 60 Vbeta and 13 Jbeta primers characterized the PCR. Measured with immunoSEQ multiplex PCR; TCRdb has only the in-frame clones, and not every one. The sample holds 310,000 or so clones, over 85% seen once. Sequencing was done on a sample of PBMCs. This chain links TRBV19 with TRBJ1-2; 9 bases fit TRBD1. The sequence was collected from a woman aged 18-29 years in good health and CMV-seronegative. DNA of the CDR3: TGTGCCAGTAGTACCCCGGGACAGGGATCAGCTAACTATGGCTACACCTTC. It encodes CASSTPGQGSANYGYTF.